These T cell receptor beta chains were read from a single sample in a study of molecular identifiers for immune sequencing clone quantification. TCRdb reprocessed the PCR reads via MiXCR and lists one record per CDR3 protein. The repertoire consists of approximately 590,000 distinct CDR3 sequences, with roughly 25% occurring once and the leading ten covering about 0.84%. Sequenced input: naive CD8+ T cells from blood, with Jurkat cell RNA spiked in. The source of these receptors is a human donor in good health. Some libraries in this study had Jurkat cell RNA spiked in. CDR3s include the opening cysteine and the closing phenylalanine or tryptophan. The D gene is left open where the match is weak. Only part of the rows carry a size: once, few, many, or a class if the clone is expanded.

J gene	clone size	D gene	V gene	CDR3 protein	CDR3 DNA
TRBJ2-1	.	.	TRBV4-1	CASSQDRVVGLLGSSYNEQFF	TGCGCCAGCAGCCAAGATCGTGTCGTAGGCCTTTTAGGAAGCTCCTACAATGAGCAGTTCTTC
TRBJ2-2	.	.	TRBV30	CAEKGGYTGELFF	TGTGCGGAGAAAGGGGGGTACACCGGGGAGCTGTTTTTT
TRBJ2-7	.	.	TRBV29-1	CSVEVRPSYEQYF	TGCAGCGTTGAGGTCCGACCTTCCTACGAGCAGTACTTC
TRBJ1-5	many	TRBD1	TRBV27	CASSPKDRGQPQHF	TGTGCCAGCAGTCCGAAGGACAGGGGACAGCCCCAGCATTTT
TRBJ2-7	few	.	TRBV11-1	CASSLYSGQYYEQYF	TGTGCCAGCAGCTTATACTCCGGACAATACTACGAGCAGTACTTC
TRBJ2-7	once	TRBD2	TRBV5-1	CASKSSPGLAGVEQYF	TGCGCCAGCAAGTCCTCTCCGGGACTAGCGGGGGTGGAGCAGTACTTC
TRBJ1-2	few	TRBD1	TRBV6-2/TRBV6-3	CASSYSLRTGFYGYTF	TGTGCCAGCAGTTACTCGCTCCGGACAGGGTTCTATGGCTACACCTTC
TRBJ1-4	.	.	TRBV5-1	CASRSEGNEKLFF	TGCGCCAGCAGGAGTGAGGGGAATGAAAAACTGTTTTTT
TRBJ1-6	.	.	TRBV28	CASTDDAAALDSPLHF	TGTGCCAGCACCGATGATGCGGCGGCACTTGATTCACCCCTCCACTTT
TRBJ1-5	.	.	TRBV19	CASSIPNQPRHF	TGTGCCAGTAGTATCCCCAATCAGCCCCGGCATTTT
TRBJ1-5	few	.	TRBV19	CASSIGSGQPQHF	TGTGCCAGTAGTATAGGCTCCGGCCAGCCCCAGCATTTT
TRBJ2-7	.	.	TRBV9	CASSFMTGGDEQYF	TGTGCCAGCAGCTTTATGACAGGCGGCGACGAGCAGTACTTC
TRBJ1-2	few	.	TRBV14	CASSHGAASVYGYTF	TGTGCCAGCAGCCATGGGGCGGCTTCAGTCTATGGCTACACCTTC
TRBJ1-2	.	TRBD1	TRBV7-9	CASSPPGTGAGYGYTF	TGTGCCAGCAGCCCTCCCGGGACAGGGGCGGGCTATGGCTACACCTTC
TRBJ2-7	few	TRBD2	TRBV30	CAWKRGAYEQYF	TGTGCCTGGAAACGGGGGGCCTACGAGCAGTACTTC
TRBJ2-5	.	.	TRBV6-5	CASSFTWEEKTQYF	TGTGCCAGCAGCTTCACTTGGGAGGAAAAGACCCAGTACTTC
TRBJ2-3	.	.	TRBV27	CVNSPLGTDTQYF	TGTGTCAACAGTCCCCTTGGGACAGATACGCAGTATTTT
TRBJ2-2	.	TRBD2	TRBV20-1	CSLKGLAANTGELFF	TGCAGCCTCAAAGGTCTAGCGGCGAACACCGGGGAGCTGTTTTTT
TRBJ1-1	many	.	TRBV4-3	CASSQDPFGATEAFF	TGCGCCAGCAGCCAAGATCCGTTTGGGGCGACTGAAGCTTTCTTT
TRBJ1-4	few	.	TRBV5-5	CASSPDQLGEKLFF	TGTGCCAGCAGCCCGGACCAACTAGGTGAAAAACTGTTTTTT
TRBJ2-3	many	TRBD1	TRBV2	CASSPRDRVSLSTDTQYF	TGTGCCAGCAGTCCCCGGGACAGGGTTAGCCTAAGCACAGATACGCAGTATTTT
TRBJ2-4	.	.	TRBV5-4	CASSWGGGGAQDF	TGTGCCAGCAGCTGGGGGGGGGGCGGCGCCCAAGACTTC
TRBJ1-1	.	.	TRBV5-6	CASSLEGATTTEAFF	TGTGCCAGCAGCTTGGAGGGAGCAACCACCACTGAAGCTTTCTTT
TRBJ2-4	many	.	TRBV6-5	CASSYSDLAKNIQYF	TGTGCCAGCAGTTACAGCGACCTAGCCAAAAACATTCAGTACTTC
TRBJ2-1	.	.	TRBV2	CAGSGVAGQTLNEQFF	TGTGCCGGTAGTGGGGTGGCGGGCCAAACGCTCAATGAGCAGTTCTTC
TRBJ1-1	.	.	TRBV11-1	CASSLEAPALHTEAFF	TGTGCCAGCAGCTTAGAAGCTCCGGCCTTGCACACTGAAGCTTTCTTT
TRBJ2-7	many	.	TRBV30	CAWSPGLFNEQYF	TGTGCCTGGAGTCCAGGGTTGTTCAACGAGCAGTACTTC
TRBJ1-1	many	.	TRBV7-6	CASSPGVGRRGTEAFF	TGTGCCAGCAGCCCCGGAGTAGGCAGAAGGGGAACTGAAGCTTTCTTT
TRBJ2-7	few	TRBD2	TRBV27	CASSSGGRSSYEQYF	TGTGCCAGCAGTTCGGGAGGCCGAAGCTCCTACGAGCAGTACTTC
TRBJ2-3	many	TRBD2	TRBV5-1	CASSLGLADTDTQYF	TGCGCCAGCAGCTTAGGACTAGCGGACACAGATACGCAGTATTTT
TRBJ1-6	few	.	TRBV7-6	CASSLETTPNSPLHF	TGTGCCAGCAGCCTTGAGACAACCCCTAATTCACCCCTCCACTTT
TRBJ2-5	.	.	TRBV9	CASSTEGLRESQYF	TGTGCCAGCAGCACAGAGGGGCTGCGAGAGAGCCAGTACTTC